This is a list of T cell receptor beta chains from one sample in a study of control samples from healthy donors and cancer patients. This table comes from immunoSEQ multiplex PCR, and its TCRdb copy is limited to in-frame clones, with some not included. The repertoire consists of several thousand clones, with roughly nine tenths occurring once and the leading ten covering 15% to 20%. The material sequenced was PBMCs. The receptors stem from a man in his 60s with colorectal cancer. Each CDR3 is given with its conserved first and last residue. The order of the fields is clone size, V gene, D gene, CDR3 length, J gene, CDR3 protein, CDR3 DNA. D genes are given only for firm matches. Size is omitted from some rows. Given values are once, few, many or a class for expanded clones.

>.|TRBV2|.|16|TRBJ1-4
CASSPPWGIGNEKLFF
TGTGCCAGCAGTCCTCCCTGGGGGATTGGTAATGAAAAACTGTTTTTT
>.|TRBV7-3|.|17|TRBJ2-1
CASSLRAGRPSYNEQFF
TGTGCCAGCAGCTTAAGGGCGGGGCGACCCTCCTACAATGAGCAGTTCTTC
>.|TRBV11-1|.|16|TRBJ2-1
CASSEGAGRPYNEQFF
TGTGCCAGCTCGGAGGGGGCGGGGAGGCCCTACAATGAGCAGTTCTTC
>.|TRBV10-3|.|12|TRBJ1-2
CAIRDTANGYTF
TGTGCCATCAGGGACACCGCCAATGGCTACACCTTC
>.|TRBV10-3|.|11|TRBJ2-3
CAISGADTQYF
TGTGCCATCAGCGGGGCGGATACGCAGTATTTT
>once|TRBV6-5|TRBD1|13|TRBJ2-7
CASRGRGSGEQYF
TGTGCCAGCAGGGGCAGGGGGTCGGGCGAGCAGTACTTC
>.|TRBV7-9|.|13|TRBJ2-1
CASSSVWGNEQFF
TGTGCCAGCAGCTCGGTTTGGGGCAATGAGCAGTTCTTC
>once|TRBV20-1|.|11|TRBJ2-7
CSGARGDEQYF
TGCAGTGGGGCTCGGGGAGACGAGCAGTACTTC
>.|TRBV6-5|.|15|TRBJ2-3
CASSYWGSASDTQYF
TGTGCCAGCAGTTACTGGGGCAGCGCGTCAGATACGCAGTATTTT
>.|TRBV5-4|TRBD2|16|TRBJ2-1
CASSARLAGVNNEQFF
TGTGCCAGCAGCGCCCGACTAGCGGGGGTAAACAATGAGCAGTTCTTC
>.|TRBV5-8|TRBD2|14|TRBJ2-1
CASSLAGGAGVCFF
TGTGCCAGCAGCTTGGCCGGGGGGGCAGGGGTATGTTTCTTC
>.|TRBV7-9|.|17|TRBJ2-7
CASSLAPGPTYGYEQYF
TGTGCCAGCAGCTTAGCACCGGGACCGACTTACGGCTACGAGCAGTACTTC
>.|TRBV12-3/TRBV12-4|TRBD1|13|TRBJ1-2
CASTYDRAHGYTF
TGTGCCAGCACTTACGACAGGGCCCATGGCTACACCTTC
>.|TRBV6-2/TRBV6-3|.|13|TRBJ1-1
CASSAGRSTEAFF
TGTGCCAGCAGTGCAGGGCGGAGCACTGAAGCTTTCTTT
>.|TRBV19|TRBD1|15|TRBJ2-7
CASSKGQGAAYEQYF
TGTGCCAGTAGTAAAGGACAGGGGGCAGCCTACGAGCAGTACTTC
>.|TRBV7-9|.|14|TRBJ1-6
CASTGRTTYSPLHF
TGTGCCAGCACCGGACGGACGACCTACTCACCCCTCCACTTT
>.|TRBV7-2|TRBD2|16|TRBJ2-5
CASSLALTSEQETQYF
TGTGCCAGCAGCTTAGCGTTAACTAGCGAACAAGAGACCCAGTACTTC
>.|TRBV9|.|14|TRBJ2-3
CASSVLAYTDTQYF
TGTGCCAGCAGCGTACTAGCCTACACAGATACGCAGTATTTT
>.|TRBV2|.|13|TRBJ1-1
CASRRVGNTEAFF
TGTGCCAGCAGAAGGGTAGGAAACACTGAAGCTTTCTTT
>.|TRBV4-1|TRBD1|15|TRBJ2-7
CASSHLQGPNYEQYF
TGCGCCAGCAGCCACTTACAGGGGCCTAACTACGAGCAGTACTTC
>.|TRBV10-3|.|12|TRBJ2-7
CAISEGDYEQYF
TGTGCCATCAGTGAAGGGGACTACGAGCAGTACTTC
>.|TRBV10-3|TRBD2|18|TRBJ2-3
CADPPIRGGQGVTDTQYF
TGTGCCGACCCCCCGATTCGGGGGGGCCAGGGTGTTACAGATACGCAGTATTTT